These 6 T cell receptor beta chains originate from one sample sequenced in a study of blood T cell repertoires in COVID-19. Profiled with immunoSEQ multiplex PCR; TCRdb holds only in-frame clones, not every one. Of roughly 260,000 clones in the sample, about 88% were seen once. Sequencing was performed on peripheral blood. These receptors all stem from a man aged 55 to 70 who had recovered from COVID-19.

The gene calls are TRBV12-5 and TRBJ1-5, with 9 bases identical to TRBD1. The CDR3 runs to 16 residues. J was trimmed by 4 bases and V by 1 base; bases with no gene match: 5. The V gene's germline CDR1 is LGHNT and CDR2 FRNRAP. The CDR3 here is CASGLGGTGFNQPQHF. The CDR3 DNA reads TGTGCTAGTGGTTTGGGGGGGACAGGGTTTAATCAGCCCCAGCATTTT.

This rearrangement joins TRBV5-5 to TRBJ1-6, with 7 nucleotides matching TRBD1. The CDR3 has 15 amino acids. V was pared by 3 bases and J by 7 bases, with 7 bases of the junction left unmatched. Per the germline V gene, CDR1 is SGHKS and CDR2 is YYEKEE (reference sequence). The CDR3 DNA reads TGTGCCAGCAGCTACTCTGGACAGGAGAATTCACCCCTCCACTTT. Translated, it gives CASSYSGQENSPLHF.

This rearrangement joins TRBV11-2 to TRBJ2-4; perhaps TRBD1 as D (6 bases). V lost 5 bases and J 1 base, leaving 15 bases between the germline ends. The length of the CDR3 is 16 residues. Per the germline V gene, CDR1 is SGHAT and CDR2 is FQNNGV. DNA of the CDR3: TGTGCCAGCAGCACGTCCACAGGGCGCGCCAAAAACATTCAGTACTTC. It yields the protein CASSTSTGRAKNIQYF.

This clone was observed a handful of times. CDR3 amino acids: CSVEVDRATEAFF. CDR3 DNA sequence: TGCAGCGTTGAGGTGGACAGAGCCACTGAAGCTTTCTTT. The chain recombines TRBV29-1 with TRBJ1-1, with a weak D call TRBD1 (6 bases). This CDR3 contains 13 residues. Per germline, CDR1 SQVTM and CDR2 ANQGSEA. V was pared by 3 bases and J by 4 bases, with 12 bases between.

The chain is built from TRBV5-6 and TRBJ1-4; D remains ambiguous. The V gene's germline CDR1 is SGHDT and CDR2 YYEEEE. Trimming removed 2 bases at V and 8 bases at J, with 4 bases between. This CDR3 spans 11 amino acids. This CDR3 reads CASSLSEKLFF. The CDR3 bases are TGTGCCAGCAGCTTAAGCGAAAAACTGTTTTTT.

The CDR3 sequence: CSVVPDRGKTDTIYF. The CDR3 coding sequence is TGCAGCGTTGTACCCGACAGGGGGAAGACGGACACCATATATTTT. The chain couples TRBV29-1 to TRBJ1-3, with TRBD1 matching over 9 bases. The CDR3 is made up of 15 amino acids. V gave up 4 bases and J gave up 8 bases; unmatched junction bases: 12. CDR1 SQVTM and CDR2 ANQGSEA come from the germline V gene.